One sample yielded the 14 T cell receptor beta chains listed below, sequenced in a study of response to subunit inactivated influenza vaccine. MiXCR, run by TCRdb on the RT-PCR reads, gives a single entry per CDR3 protein. Among about half a million distinct CDR3 sequences, over 25% were seen once, and the ten largest hold approximately 2%. The source was CD4+ T cells sorted from PBMCs, collected 4 to 6 days after vaccination. These receptor sequences come from a man between 45 and 60 years old who received an inactivated influenza vaccine.

This clonotype was picked up a small number of times. The chain uses TRBV2 and TRBJ2-1; the D call may be TRBD1 or TRBD2 (5 bases each). Per the germline V gene, CDR1 is SNHLY and CDR2 is FYNNEI. V was shortened by 8 bases and J by 9 bases, with 23 bases between the two germline ends. The CDR3 sequence is 15 residues long. This chain's CDR3 is CASGSSSQGRGEQFF. In DNA, the CDR3 is TGTGCCAGCGGGAGCTCGTCCCAGGGTAGGGGTGAGCAGTTCTTC. The variable domain in full, with the rest retrieved from reference TRBV2 and TRBJ2-1, is EPEVTQTPSHQVTQMGQEVILRCVPISNHLYFYWYRQILGQKVEFLVSFYNNEISEKSEIFDDQFSVERPDGSNFTLKIRSTKLEDSAMYFCASGSSSQGRGEQFFGPGTRLTVL.

This sequence joins TRBV7-3 and TRBJ2-1; the match to TRBD2 covers 15 bases. Germline CDR1 SGHTA, CDR2 FQGTGA. V dropped 5 bases and J dropped 0; count of bases not matched to a gene: 14. The CDR3 length is 21 residues. The CDR3 here is CASSLRRTSGRATSSYNEQFF. CDR3 sequence (DNA): TGTGCCAGCAGCCTAAGAAGGACTAGCGGGAGGGCAACGAGCTCCTACAATGAGCAGTTCTTC.

This clonotype was picked up a small number of times. The V and J genes are TRBV28 and TRBJ2-7; 7 positions match TRBD2. There are 13 residues in the CDR3. The V and J ends lost 6 bases and 5 bases, in that order; junction bases with no gene match: 7. Looked up from germline, CDR1 is MDHEN and CDR2 is SYDVKM. The CDR3 spells CASRRSGGHEQYF. CDR3 sequence (DNA): TGTGCCAGCAGGCGGTCGGGAGGCCACGAGCAGTACTTC.

The chain uses TRBV12-3 or TRBV12-4 and TRBJ1-2, with D perhaps matching TRBD1 (5 bases). V was trimmed by 3 bases and J by 8 bases, leaving 10 bases between them. The CDR3 consists of 12 residues. CDR3 loop: CASSLNWGGYTF. The CDR3, as DNA: TGTGCCAGCAGTTTGAATTGGGGGGGCTACACCTTC.

The J gene is TRBJ2-5, the V gene TRBV5-5; D not certain. CDR1 is SGHKS, CDR2 YYEKEE, per germline (reference sequence). V lost 4 bases to trimming and J lost 5 bases, with 15 bases between them. The CDR3 has 14 residues. The CDR3 DNA reads as TGTGCCAGCAGCCGCTCGACTGCTACGGAGACCCAGTACTTC. It encodes CASSRSTATETQYF.

The chain has TRBV28 and TRBJ2-1; a possible D gene is TRBD1 (5 bases). This CDR3 has 12 amino acids. Germline V gives CDR1 MDHEN, CDR2 SYDVKM. Trimming stripped 1 base from V and 13 bases from J, with 11 bases between. The CDR3 region has the DNA TGTGCCAGCAGTTTATCTAGTACAGGACAGTTCTTC. The encoded protein is CASSLSSTGQFF.

This clonotype was counted between two and nine times. The rearrangement joins TRBV12-3 or TRBV12-4 to TRBJ2-1; 8 bases match TRBD1. The CDR3 consists of 13 residues. The J segment lost 9 bases and the V segment lost 4 bases, leaving 5 bases of the junction unmatched. The CDR3 loop reads CASSSGQVGEQFF. CDR3 bases: TGTGCCAGCAGTTCGGGACAGGTCGGTGAGCAGTTCTTC.

The genes are TRBV4-1 and TRBJ2-7; D gene uncertain. Germline V gene sequence: CDR1 MGHRA, CDR2 YSYEKL. V shed 4 bases and J shed 4 bases, with 11 bases lying between them. This CDR3 contains 13 residues. The CDR3 DNA reads TGCGCCAGCAGCCCCGCCGAAGGGTACGAGCAGTACTTC. Protein sequence: CASSPAEGYEQYF.

The chain links TRBV7-2 to TRBJ2-3, with 12 bases aligning to TRBD2. The V gene's germline CDR1 is SGHTA and CDR2 FQGNSA. This CDR3 has 16 residues. After removal of 5 bases from V and 5 bases from J, the junction contained 8 bases not matched to a gene. Written as DNA, the CDR3 is TGTGCCAGCAGCCGAAGACTAGCGGGAGATGGAGATACGCAGTATTTT. Translation gives CASSRRLAGDGDTQYF.

In its sample, this clonotype was seen a few times. The chain recombines TRBV20-1 with TRBJ2-5; 11 bases line up with TRBD2. The CDR3 length is 15 residues. Germline V CDR1 and CDR2: DFQATT, SNEGSKA (reference sequence). V trimming: 6 bases; J trimming: 5 bases; junction bases outside the gene matches: 11. Here the CDR3 reads CSAPTSGTTRETQYF. The CDR3 nucleotides are TGCAGTGCCCCGACTAGCGGGACGACCCGGGAGACCCAGTACTTC.

This clonotype occurred a few times. V is TRBV5-6 and J is TRBJ1-1; no firm D call. CDR3 length: 14 residues. V lost 0 bases and J 0 bases, leaving 6 bases between the germline ends. CDR1 and CDR2 (germline): SGHDT, YYEEEE. CDR3 loop: CASSLVGLNTEAFF. The DNA for the CDR3 is TGTGCCAGCAGCTTGGTGGGGTTGAACACTGAAGCTTTCTTT.

The chain joins TRBV6-5 to TRBJ1-6, with unresolved D. There are 14 residues in the CDR3. Trimming removed 4 bases at V and 6 bases at J, with 10 bases between. The V gene's germline CDR1 is MNHEY and CDR2 SVGAGI. The CDR3 nucleotides read TGTGCCAGCAGTTCGGATGACGTTAATTCACCCCTCCACTTT. It encodes CASSSDDVNSPLHF.

A few counts support this clonotype. The chain is built from TRBV4-3 and TRBJ2-2; D not resolved. The germline V gene has CDR1 LGHNA and CDR2 YSLEER. Trimming shortened V by 0 bases and J by 2 bases, and 10 bases separated the two germline ends. This CDR3 is 16 amino acids long. Here the CDR3 reads CASSQERNRNTGELFF. The CDR3 DNA is TGCGCCAGCAGCCAAGAACGGAACCGAAACACCGGGGAGCTGTTTTTT.

The chain combines TRBV7-6 with TRBJ1-1; 12 nucleotides line up with TRBD1. Germline trimming cut 5 bases from V and 10 bases from J; bases unmatched to any gene: 11. CDR1 and CDR2 (germline): SGHVS, FNYEAQ. There are 15 residues in the CDR3. The DNA of the CDR3 is TGTGCCAGCAGCCCGGGCCCGGGACAGGGGGCGTCAGCTTTCTTT. It encodes CASSPGPGQGASAFF.